This TCR beta chain was recovered during a study of cytomegalovirus exposure and HLA in healthy donors. Study-wide points: Per published reports, the classifier diagnosed cytomegalovirus status with high specificity and sensitivity. In an earlier analysis, in 587 donors, most V segments appeared productive either ~90% or ~30% of the time.

Donors had nominal health at sampling but likely had unrecorded immune exposures. Primers included in the PCR were 60 Vbeta and 13 Jbeta primers. Per the original data handling: A later analysis tallied about 80 million unique TCR beta chains, around 11 million of them shared. Profiled with immunoSEQ multiplex PCR; TCRdb holds only in-frame clones, not every one. V, J and clone size are those of that table, while D and trimming were read from the DNA. The repertoire holds about 170,000 clones, with 73% as singletons. CDR1 and CDR2 from the germline V gene are SEHNR and FQNEAQ (reference sequence). V lost 4 bases, J lost 0 bases, and 17 bases lay in between. The CDR3 length is 17 residues. This clone was observed a handful of times. Its antigen is still unknown.

This clonotype was sampled from a woman between 18 and 29 years old in good health and CMV-seropositive. The material sequenced was PBMCs. The chain uses TRBV7-9 and TRBJ2-3; maybe TRBD1 (6 bases). The CDR3 is CASSSPTGQGSTDTQYF. The CDR3 coding sequence is TGTGCCAGCAGCTCACCAACGGGGCAGGGGAGCACAGATACGCAGTATTTT.